This T cell receptor (beta chain) was sequenced in a study of blood T cell repertoires in COVID-19. Study information: Both acute and convalescent COVID-19 samples were obtained from the United States, Italy and Spain.

The CDR3 runs to 15 residues. CDR1 is MNHNS and CDR2 is SASEGT in the germline V gene. V was cut by 2 bases and J by 3 bases, with 13 bases left in between. Authors' analysis steps: Counts of nucleated cells, estimated from reference gene primer amplification, were obtained. The repertoire was sequenced with immunoSEQ multiplex PCR; TCRdb's copy has only in-frame clones and lacks some. V, J and clone size are those of that table, while D and trimming were read from the DNA. The data contain 200,000 to 250,000 clones, 80% to 90% of them singletons. The Seattle patients joined while their infection was active and were tracked longitudinally afterward.

V gene TRBV6-1 combines with J gene TRBJ1-2; D is perhaps TRBD1 (5 bases). The sample was peripheral blood. This clonotype originated in a woman aged 80 or older with COVID-19, enrolled during active disease. The CDR3 here is CASSESPGPHYGYTF. The CDR3 nucleotides read TGTGCCAGCAGTGAATCCCCAGGGCCCCACTATGGCTACACCTTC.